Below are 20 T cell receptor beta chains sequenced from a single sample in a study of T cell responses to AZD1222 COVID-19 vaccine. Profiled with immunoSEQ multiplex PCR; TCRdb holds only in-frame clones, not every one. The sample lists approximately 91,000 clones, less than 95% occurring once. The starting material was peripheral blood, obtained 28 days after the second AZD1222 dose. Receptors were obtained from an adult who received the AZD1222 COVID-19 vaccine.

The gene calls are TRBV5-1 and TRBJ1-2; D ambiguous. This CDR3 comprises 11 residues. Trimming took off 3 bases at V and 6 bases at J, with 6 bases between the two ends. Germline V lookup: CDR1 SGHRS, CDR2 YFSETQ. CDR3 bases: TGCGCCAGCAGCTCAGGAGATGGCTACACCTTC. Encoded protein: CASSSGDGYTF.

The chain uses TRBV5-6 and TRBJ1-4, with no clear D. Germline CDR1 SGHDT, CDR2 YYEEEE. Trimming left V 0 bases short and J 0 bases short, with 9 bases between. CDR3 size: 16 residues. The CDR3 spells CASSLAGYATNEKLFF. CDR3 nucleotides: TGTGCCAGCAGCTTGGCGGGATACGCAACTAATGAAAAACTGTTTTTT.

The chain joins TRBV9 to TRBJ2-3; D may match TRBD1 or TRBD2 (5 bases each). Germline-derived CDR1 and CDR2 are SGDLS and YYNGEE. Trimming removed 0 bases from V and 0 bases from J, with 11 bases in between. The CDR3 runs 16 residues. The CDR3 region is CASSVEGRISTDTQYF. CDR3 bases: TGTGCCAGCAGCGTAGAGGGACGAATTAGCACAGATACGCAGTATTTT.

The CDR3 nucleotides are TGTGCCAGCAGGCCAGGGGGCCAGAACACCGGGGAGCTGTTTTTT. This translates into CASRPGGQNTGELFF. This chain connects TRBV6-5 to TRBJ2-2; 8 nucleotides match TRBD1. Unmatched junction bases numbered 4, after V lost 6 bases and J lost 1 base. Germline V gene data show CDR1 as MNHEY and CDR2 as SVGAGI. The CDR3 length is 15 residues.

About this clone itself: The junction departs from germline at one end; a sequencing error may be responsible. The V gene is TRBV19, the J gene TRBJ2-7, with 10 bases identical to TRBD1. The CDR3 totals 16 residues. CDR1 is LNHDA and CDR2 is SQIVND in the germline V gene (reference sequence). CDR3 loop: CASTDRGLTPGSPMDF. In DNA form, the CDR3 reads TGTGCCAGTACAGACAGGGGGCTGACCCCCGGGAGCCCTATGGACTTC.

The chain couples TRBV5-1 to TRBJ2-5, with 10 nucleotides matching TRBD2. The ends lost 1 base at V and 1 base at J; junction bases unmatched: 4. Germline CDR1 and CDR2: SGHRS and YFSETQ. The CDR3 length is 16 residues. The CDR3 loop reads CASSLLAGAFQETQYF. In DNA, the CDR3 is TGCGCCAGCAGCTTGCTAGCGGGAGCCTTCCAAGAGACCCAGTACTTC.

This chain links TRBV5-6 with TRBJ2-1; D call uncertain. The CDR3 runs 12 residues. From germline, CDR1 is SGHDT and CDR2 YYEEEE. Trimming cost V 0 bases and J 3 bases, with 1 base left between them. CDR3 nucleotides: TGTGCCAGCAGCTTGGTCTACAATGAGCAGTTCTTC. Protein product: CASSLVYNEQFF.

The rearrangement uses TRBV28 and TRBJ2-1; TRBD2 matches at 10 bases. The length of the CDR3 is 14 residues. Germline CDR1 reads MDHEN; CDR2 reads SYDVKM. The V and J ends lost 6 bases and 8 bases, in that order; junction bases with no gene match: 7. In DNA form, the CDR3 reads TGTGCCAGCAGACTAGCGGGAAATTCGTATGAGCAGTTCTTC. Translation gives CASRLAGNSYEQFF. The entire variable domain, with the rest obtained from reference TRBV28 and TRBJ2-1, is as follows: DVKVTQSSRYLVKRTGEKVFLECVQDMDHENMFWYRQDPGLGLRLIYFSYDVKMKEKGDIPEGYSVSREKKERFSLILESASTNQTSMYLCASRLAGNSYEQFFGPGTRLTVL.

The rearrangement uses TRBV2 and TRBJ2-3; TRBD2 aligns across 7 bases. CDR3 length equals 16 residues. Germline V CDR1 and CDR2: SNHLY, FYNNEI. With V trimmed by 7 bases and J by 2 bases, 12 bases remained unmatched. CDR3 sequence (DNA): TGTGCCAGCATAGTAGGCGGAGCGGGAACCACAGATACGCAGTATTTT. Translated, it gives CASIVGGAGTTDTQYF.

This chain joins TRBV6-4 and TRBJ1-2, with TRBD1 identical over 8 bases. The germline gives CDR1 MRHNA, CDR2 SNTAGT. CDR3 length equals 14 residues. V shed 3 bases and J 5 bases; nucleotides not matched to a gene: 5. The CDR3 DNA reads TGTGCCAGCAGTGAAACAGGGGGTGGATATGGCTACACCTTC. This translates into CASSETGGGYGYTF.

This chain connects TRBV5-6 to TRBJ2-3; TRBD2 matches at 7 bases. From germline, CDR1 is SGHDT and CDR2 YYEEEE. The length of the CDR3 is 14 residues. J was trimmed by 3 bases and V by 0 bases; bases with no gene match: 1. The CDR3, as DNA: TGTGCCAGCAGCTTGGGAGCGGGAACAGATACGCAGTATTTT. Translation: CASSLGAGTDTQYF.

The V and J genes are TRBV2 and TRBJ2-2; tentative D call: TRBD2 (6 bases). From germline, CDR1 is SNHLY and CDR2 FYNNEI. V gave up 1 base and J gave up 0 bases, with 9 bases separating them. The CDR3 is 16 amino acids. For the CDR3, the DNA is TGTGCCAGCAGTGAAGGGCGACTAGCGAACACCGGGGAGCTGTTTTTT. Its protein is CASSEGRLANTGELFF. The variable domain in full, with the rest retrieved from reference TRBV2 and TRBJ2-2, is EPEVTQTPSHQVTQMGQEVILRCVPISNHLYFYWYRQILGQKVEFLVSFYNNEISEKSEIFDDQFSVERPDGSNFTLKIRSTKLEDSAMYFCASSEGRLANTGELFFGEGSRLTVL.

V and J are TRBV4-1 and TRBJ2-1, with D perhaps assigned TRBD1 or TRBD2 (5 bases each). Trimming took off 4 bases at V and 2 bases at J, with 18 bases between the two ends. CDR1 is MGHRA and CDR2 is YSYEKL in the germline V gene. This CDR3 contains 17 residues. Here the CDR3 DNA reads TGCGCCAGCAGCCCCCTTTGGGGGAGAAACCCCTACAATGAGCAGTTCTTC. This gives the protein CASSPLWGRNPYNEQFF.

In this sample, this clone turned up once. The gene calls are TRBV7-2 and TRBJ2-2; TRBD2 aligns across 12 bases. CDR1 and CDR2 (germline): SGHTA, FQGNSA. The CDR3 has 17 amino acids. Unmatched junction bases numbered 11, after V lost 10 bases and J lost 2 bases. CDR3 amino acids: CATSRTSGTINTGELFF. CDR3 sequence (DNA): TGTGCCACCTCGCGGACTAGCGGGACGATTAACACCGGGGAGCTGTTTTTT.

This clone came up once. Here the CDR3 DNA reads TGCGCCAGCAGCAAACCAATAGCCCACTGGCACTACGAGCAGTACTTC. Translating it yields CASSKPIAHWHYEQYF. J is TRBJ2-7 and V is TRBV5-1, with D unresolved. V was trimmed by 4 bases and J by 3 bases, leaving 20 bases between them. This CDR3 has 16 residues. Germline V CDR1 and CDR2: SGHRS, YFSETQ.

This clone was counted a single time. The chain joins TRBV6-5 to TRBJ2-7; 8 nucleotides align to TRBD1. The CDR3 runs to 16 residues. Losses at the gene ends were 0 bases for V and 3 bases for J; bases not matched to a gene: 7. Germline CDR1 MNHEY, CDR2 SVGAGI. The DNA for the CDR3 is TGTGCCAGCAGTTACTCGACGACCGGGACAGGCTACGAGCAGTACTTC. Its translation is CASSYSTTGTGYEQYF.

The gene calls are TRBV3-1 (or the pseudogene TRBV3-2) and TRBJ2-7, with D tentatively TRBD1 or TRBD2 (5 bases each). The germline gives CDR1 LGHDT, CDR2 YNNKEL (reference sequence). The CDR3 is 15 residues long. The V end lost 2 bases, the J end lost 5 bases, and 16 bases lay between the germline ends. CDR3 protein: CASSQTRDETDEQYF. The CDR3 region has the DNA TGTGCCAGCAGCCAAACCCGGGACGAAACGGACGAGCAGTACTTC.

The chain carries TRBV6-4 and TRBJ2-1; D might be TRBD2 (7 bases). This CDR3 is 16 amino acids long. Trimming removed 5 bases from V and 2 bases from J, with 16 bases in between. Germline V gene lookup returns CDR1 MRHNA and CDR2 SNTAGT. The CDR3 DNA sequence: TGTGCCAGCAGTACACCCCCGCGGGGGCCCTACAATGAGCAGTTCTTC. It encodes CASSTPPRGPYNEQFF.

The rearrangement uses TRBV28 and TRBJ1-1, with TRBD1 identical over 8 bases. The CDR3 is 14 residues long. V was pared by 3 bases and J by 1 base, with 1 base of the junction left unmatched. Germline V gives CDR1 MDHEN, CDR2 SYDVKM. The CDR3 protein is CASSFGQGNTEAFF. Written as DNA, the CDR3 is TGTGCCAGCAGTTTCGGACAGGGGAACACTGAAGCTTTCTTT.

The chain carries TRBV6-5 and TRBJ1-1; weak D call: TRBD1 (5 bases). There are 12 residues in the CDR3. V was trimmed by 4 bases and J by 5 bases, leaving 8 bases between them. From germline, CDR1 is MNHEY and CDR2 SVGAGI. DNA for the CDR3: TGTGCCAGCAGTTCCGGGGGGACTGAAGCTTTCTTT. Protein product: CASSSGGTEAFF.